This record concerns one T cell receptor beta chain sequence. Its target is not known. It was uncontrolled infection, other autoimmune disease, pregnancy or lactation that excluded patients. This sample was taken from a study of T cells in Graves' hyperthyroidism and ophthalmopathy. Study results and caveats: Blood also showed most of the thyroid clonotypes that were expanded above 0.001. Ophthalmopathy was distinguished from stable hyperthyroidism by 13 V-J signatures.

RNA transcripts served as the template for amplifying TCR beta CDR3 regions. The HTBI set primed first-round TCR CDR3 RT-PCR. TCRdb passed the multiplex PCR reads through MiXCR, listing each CDR3 protein once. Of about 250,000 distinct CDR3 sequences in the sample, 20% to 25% were seen once. This clonotype was obtained from a man aged 30 to 45 with Graves' ophthalmopathy. Sequencing was performed on blood.

The CDR3 nucleotides are TGTGCCAGCAGTTCCTCTGCTTCGGTACTGTTCTTC. It specifies CASSSSASVLFF. The gene calls are TRBV28 and TRBJ2-1; D gene ambiguous. The CDR3 is 12 residues long. V lost 4 bases and J 15 bases, leaving 16 bases between the germline ends. Per germline, CDR1 MDHEN and CDR2 SYDVKM.